These 19 T cell receptor beta chains were sequenced from one sample in a study of blood T cells in healthy people across ages. Then a second PCR, running about 6 to 11 cycles, was carried out with a sample-barcoded 5' primer and a J-beta primer mix. TCRdb passed the 5' RACE reads through MiXCR, listing each CDR3 protein once. The sample lists 700,000 to 800,000 distinct CDR3 sequences; 35% to 45% were seen once. Material for sequencing was blood. These receptors all come from a woman in her sixties or seventies in good health.

This clonotype was counted at least ten times. The chain is built from TRBV7-8 and TRBJ2-1; 7 positions match TRBD2. The V gene's germline CDR1 is SGHVS and CDR2 FQNEAQ. The length of the CDR3 is 15 residues. J gave up 0 bases and V 4 bases, and 3 bases lay outside the gene matches. DNA of the CDR3: TGTGCCAGCAGCTCGCGGGGGAGCTCCTACAATGAGCAGTTCTTC. Encoded protein: CASSSRGSSYNEQFF.

This clonotype has a handful of counts. V is TRBV25-1 and J is TRBJ2-7; 9 bases match TRBD1. V dropped 0 bases and J dropped 2; count of bases not matched to a gene: 5. This CDR3 region has 16 residues. The germline CDR1 and CDR2 sequences are MGHDK and SYGVNS. The CDR3 loop is CASSEYGDRAAYEQYF. CDR3 nucleotides: TGTGCCAGCAGTGAATATGGGGACAGGGCGGCCTACGAGCAGTACTTC.

The genes are TRBV12-5 and TRBJ2-5; 10 bases map to TRBD2. V gave up 6 bases and J gave up 1 base; unmatched junction bases: 11. The CDR3 sequence is 17 residues long. The germline gives CDR1 LGHNT, CDR2 FRNRAP. CDR3 sequence reads: CASGLNSLAGRQETQYF. The CDR3 DNA reads TGTGCTAGTGGGCTCAATTCACTAGCGGGACGCCAAGAGACCCAGTACTTC.

This clonotype has more than one count but fewer than ten. The chain carries TRBV12-5 and TRBJ2-5; possibly TRBD2 for D (5 bases). CDR1 LGHNT and CDR2 FRNRAP come from the germline V gene. The CDR3 has 13 residues. Deletions cut 7 bases from V and 4 bases from J, with 13 bases between. CDR3 amino acids: CASALAGGETQYF. Here the CDR3 DNA reads TGTGCTAGTGCTCTTGCGGGTGGAGAGACCCAGTACTTC.

The V call is TRBV3-1, the J call TRBJ1-2; 7 bases agree with TRBD1. Per germline, CDR1 LGHDT and CDR2 YNNKEL (reference sequence). The trim removed 4 bases at V and 6 bases at J, leaving 5 bases unmatched. The CDR3 loop spans 13 amino acids. The CDR3 DNA follows: TGTGCCAGCAGCCGGGACAGTCGGAATGGCTACACCTTC. Its protein is CASSRDSRNGYTF.

The CDR3 bases are TGCGCCAGCAGCTTGGGGCAGGGGGCGCTTAACTATGGCTACACCTTC. Translation gives CASSLGQGALNYGYTF. The gene calls are TRBV5-1 and TRBJ1-2; TRBD1 aligns across 8 bases. The CDR3 length is 16 residues. V dropped 0 bases and J dropped 1; count of bases not matched to a gene: 5. Germline CDR1 and CDR2: SGHRS and YFSETQ.

This clonotype showed up just a few times. The chain has TRBV5-6 and TRBJ2-1; unclear D gene. The CDR3 totals 16 residues. The germline gives CDR1 SGHDT, CDR2 YYEEEE. The germline V and J ends were trimmed by 3 bases and 2 bases, with 15 bases remaining between them. This CDR3 reads CASSSGQGWPYNEQFF. CDR3 DNA: TGTGCCAGCAGCTCAGGTCAAGGGTGGCCCTACAATGAGCAGTTCTTC. The whole variable domain, filled in from reference TRBV5-6 and TRBJ2-1, reads DAGVTQSPTHLIKTRGQQVTLRCSPKSGHDTVSWYQQALGQGPQFIFQYYEEEERQRGNFPDRFSGHQFPNYSSELNVNALLLGDSALYLCASSSGQGWPYNEQFFGPGTRLTVL.

The V and J genes are TRBV5-1 and TRBJ2-1; no definite D call. The V and J ends lost 0 bases and 1 base respectively, with 8 bases between them. Germline values: CDR1 SGHRS, CDR2 YFSETQ. The CDR3 has 15 residues. CDR3 coding DNA: TGCGCCAGCAGCTTGGAGGGCCATTCCTACAATGAGCAGTTCTTC. The encoded protein is CASSLEGHSYNEQFF.

A note on this clonotype: An end of the junction differs from the germline gene, which may be a read error. The chain has TRBV4-2 and TRBJ2-1; weak D call: TRBD1 (6 bases). The germline CDR1 and CDR2 sequences are LGHNA and YNFKEQ. The CDR3 length is 13 residues. The CDR3 nucleotides are TGTGCCGGCAGCCAAGGACAGCGTTATGAGCAGTTCTTC. Translated, it gives CAGSQGQRYEQFF.

This clonotype was seen only a few times. V usage is TRBV5-1 and J usage is TRBJ2-1, with 10 bases aligning to TRBD2. CDR3 length equals 18 residues. Per the germline V gene, CDR1 is SGHRS and CDR2 is YFSETQ. The V gene end was trimmed by 0 bases and the J gene end by 0 bases; junction bases not matched to a gene: 6. CDR3 sequence (DNA): TGCGCCAGCAGCTTGGAAGTTAGCGGGGGGAGCTCCTACAATGAGCAGTTCTTC. Its translation is CASSLEVSGGSSYNEQFF. Combining the CDR3 with reference TRBV5-1 and TRBJ2-1 gives the whole variable domain KAGVTQTPRYLIKTRGQQVTLSCSPISGHRSVSWYQQTPGQGLQFLFEYFSETQRNKGNFPGRFSGRQFSNSRSEMNVSTLELGDSALYLCASSLEVSGGSSYNEQFFGPGTRLTVL.

V and J are TRBV5-1 and TRBJ2-1; 10 nucleotides align to TRBD2. The V and J ends lost 1 base and 3 bases, in that order; junction bases with no gene match: 4. The CDR3 spans 16 residues. The germline CDR1 and CDR2 sequences are SGHRS and YFSETQ. The CDR3: CASSLLASGGYNEQFF. CDR3 coding DNA: TGCGCCAGCAGCTTGCTGGCTAGCGGGGGCTACAATGAGCAGTTCTTC.

The chain employs TRBV6-5 and TRBJ1-1, with TRBD1 identical over 8 bases. The V gene's germline CDR1 is MNHEY and CDR2 SVGAGI. With 6 bases clipped from V and 5 bases from J, the junction kept 8 bases outside the gene matches. The CDR3 runs to 14 residues. CDR3 loop: CASRSTGDRTEAFF. The CDR3 DNA is TGTGCCAGCAGATCGACAGGGGATCGGACTGAAGCTTTCTTT.

The rearrangement links TRBV28 to TRBJ2-1; 15 nucleotides agree with TRBD2. V lost 3 bases, J lost 5 bases, and 14 bases stayed unmatched. The CDR3 sequence is 20 residues long. From germline, CDR1 is MDHEN and CDR2 SYDVKM. In DNA form, the CDR3 reads TGTGCCAGCAGTTTCCCTGGGACTAGCGGGAGGTTTAGTGGGAACAATGAGCAGTTCTTC. The encoded protein is CASSFPGTSGRFSGNNEQFF.

The chain couples TRBV5-4 to TRBJ1-5; no definite D call. The CDR3 contains 14 residues. V was trimmed by 0 bases and J by 3 bases, leaving 7 bases between them. CDR1 and CDR2 from the germline V gene are SGHNT and YYREEE (reference sequence). The CDR3 nucleotides read TGTGCCAGCAGCTTGGGACCGGCCAATCAGCCCCAGCATTTT. Translating gives CASSLGPANQPQHF.

The rearrangement uses TRBV7-9 and TRBJ2-7; TRBD2 aligns across 15 bases. This CDR3 is built from 17 residues. J gave up 7 bases and V 2 bases, and 9 bases lay outside the gene matches. CDR1 is SEHNR and CDR2 is FQNEAQ in the germline V gene (reference sequence). DNA of the CDR3: TGTGCCAGCAGCTTACGTTTCGGGACTAGCGGGGGGTATGAGCAGTACTTC. This translates into CASSLRFGTSGGYEQYF.

The V call is TRBV12-3 or TRBV12-4, the J call TRBJ2-2; 7 bases are a match to TRBD1. CDR3 length: 15 amino acids. V lost 1 base to trimming and J lost 4 bases; unmatched junction nucleotides: 3. The CDR3 reads CASSLDRGSTGELFF. The CDR3 bases are TGTGCCAGCAGTTTAGACAGGGGAAGCACCGGGGAGCTGTTTTTT.

To note about this clonotype: At one end, the junction sequence differs from germline, possibly due to a read error. The chain carries TRBV29-1 and TRBJ2-1; 15 nucleotides agree with TRBD2. Germline CDR1 SQVTM, CDR2 ANQGSEA. This CDR3 is built from 17 residues. For the CDR3, the DNA is TGCAGCGTTGTGGGACTAGCGGGGGGAAGCTCCTACAATGAGCGGTTCTTC. Protein sequence: CSVVGLAGGSSYNERFF.

Note on this clonotype: A much larger clone is a single base away; this may be a read error. The chain recombines TRBV29-1 with TRBJ2-7; possible D gene TRBD2, 6 bases. The J call is uncertain, as TRBJ2-4 better fits the DNA end. Germline V gene data show CDR1 as SQVTM and CDR2 as ANQGSEA. CDR3 length: 15 amino acids. CDR3 nucleotide sequence: TGCGGCGCAACAAACGCCGGGGGAGGAGGGGACATTCAGTACTTC. This gives the protein CGATNAGGGGDIQYF.

The rearrangement joins TRBV2 to TRBJ1-2, with D perhaps TRBD1 (6 bases). The V end was cut by 1 base, the J end by 1 base, with 13 bases between. The CDR3 covers 16 residues. CDR1 and CDR2 (germline): SNHLY, FYNNEI. The CDR3: CASSEGSGAINYGYTF. The CDR3 DNA follows: TGTGCCAGCAGTGAAGGATCAGGGGCGATTAACTATGGCTACACCTTC.